This TCR beta chain was identified in a study of cytomegalovirus exposure and HLA in healthy donors. Study outcomes and limitations: It was approximately 160 TCR beta chains that were listed as cytomegalovirus-associated. The study found most TCR sequences rare, yet found some public TCRs in many donors.

These donors were members of the roughly 120-subject validation cohort, a group separate from the roughly 670-subject first cohort. This clone was detected only a few times. Its specificity is not known. V was trimmed by 1 base and J by 6 bases, leaving 14 bases between them. CDR3 length: 15 residues. CDR1 and CDR2 from the germline V gene are KGHSH and LQKENI. Assay used: immunoSEQ multiplex PCR; TCRdb lists only in-frame clones, some missing. In the table there are around 140,000 clones, roughly 86% of which are singletons. The V and J genes are TRBV18 and TRBJ2-3; maybe TRBD2 (6 bases). This clonotype was obtained from a man younger than 35 in good health and CMV-seropositive. Sequenced sample: PBMCs. The chain's CDR3 is CASSPLDTGGDTQYF. The CDR3 region has the DNA TGTGCCAGCTCACCACTTGATACCGGGGGTGATACGCAGTATTTT. The full variable domain, rest sourced from reference TRBV18 and TRBJ2-3, is NAGVMQNPRHLVRRRGQEARLRCSPMKGHSHVYWYRQLPEEGLKFMVYLQKENIIDESGMPKERFSAEFPKEGPSILRIQQVVRGDSAAYFCASSPLDTGGDTQYFGPGTRLTVL.